The 3 T cell receptor beta chains below were found in one sample sequenced in a study of cytomegalovirus exposure and HLA in healthy donors. TCRdb's copy holds only in-frame clones and misses some; the assay was immunoSEQ multiplex PCR. The table records 150,000 to 200,000 clones, roughly 80% of them present only once. Sample: PBMCs. Receptor source: a man aged 18 to 30 in good health and CMV-seropositive.

V and J are TRBV2 and TRBJ1-1; 8 bases match TRBD1. Germline assignment: CDR1 SNHLY and CDR2 FYNNEI. Germline trimming cut 2 bases from V and 0 bases from J; bases unmatched to any gene: 5. The CDR3 covers 16 residues. This CDR3 reads CASSETRDRMNTEAFF. DNA for the CDR3: TGTGCCAGCAGTGAAACCCGGGACAGGATGAACACTGAAGCTTTCTTT.

The rearrangement uses TRBV15 and TRBJ1-1; the D gene is possibly TRBD1 (6 bases). Trimming took off 0 bases at V and 9 bases at J, with 11 bases between the two ends. The CDR3 covers 13 residues. Germline CDR1 is LNHNV and CDR2 is YYDKDF (reference sequence). The CDR3 here is CATSRETGLKAFF. Written as DNA, the CDR3 is TGTGCCACCAGCAGAGAAACAGGGTTAAAAGCTTTCTTT. Full variable domain (outside the CDR3, taken from reference TRBV15 and TRBJ1-1): DAMVIQNPRYQVTQFGKPVTLSCSQTLNHNVMYWYQQKSSQAPKLLFHYYDKDFNNEADTPDNFQSRRPNTSFCFLDIRSPGLGDTAMYLCATSRETGLKAFFGQGTRLTVV.

The chain has TRBV9 and TRBJ2-1; D possibly corresponds to TRBD2 (5 bases). The ends were cut back, 1 base at V and 7 bases at J, with 9 bases in the middle. CDR3 length: 13 residues. The germline V gene encodes CDR1 SGDLS and CDR2 YYNGEE. The CDR3 loop reads CASSVSGRNEQFF. CDR3 coding DNA: TGTGCCAGCAGCGTATCGGGGAGAAATGAGCAGTTCTTC.